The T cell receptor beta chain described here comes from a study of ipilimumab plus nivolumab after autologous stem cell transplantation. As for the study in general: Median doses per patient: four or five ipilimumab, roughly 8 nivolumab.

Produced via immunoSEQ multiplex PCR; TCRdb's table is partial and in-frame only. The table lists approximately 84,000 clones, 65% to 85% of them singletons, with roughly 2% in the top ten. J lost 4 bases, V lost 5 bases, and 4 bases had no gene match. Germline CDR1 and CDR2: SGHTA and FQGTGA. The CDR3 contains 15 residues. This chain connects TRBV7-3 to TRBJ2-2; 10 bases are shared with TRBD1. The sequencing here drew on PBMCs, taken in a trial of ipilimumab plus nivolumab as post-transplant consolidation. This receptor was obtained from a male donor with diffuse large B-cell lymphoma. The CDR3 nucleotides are TGTGCCAGCAGCCCGGGACAGGGGACCACCGGGGAGCTGTTTTTT. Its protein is CASSPGQGTTGELFF.